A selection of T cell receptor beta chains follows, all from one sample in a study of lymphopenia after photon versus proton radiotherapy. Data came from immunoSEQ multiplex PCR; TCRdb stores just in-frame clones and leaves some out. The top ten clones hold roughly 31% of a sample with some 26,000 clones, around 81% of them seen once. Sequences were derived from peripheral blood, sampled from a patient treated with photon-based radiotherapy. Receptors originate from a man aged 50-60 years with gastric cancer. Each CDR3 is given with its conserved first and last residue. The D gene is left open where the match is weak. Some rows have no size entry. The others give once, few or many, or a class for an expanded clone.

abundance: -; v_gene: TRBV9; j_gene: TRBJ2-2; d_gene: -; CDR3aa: CASSVARGRTGELFF; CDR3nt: TGTGCCAGCAGCGTAGCTCGGGGGCGGACCGGGGAGCTGTTTTTT
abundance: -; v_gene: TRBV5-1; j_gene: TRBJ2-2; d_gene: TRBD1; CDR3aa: CASSPSRGRDTGELFF; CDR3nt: TGCGCCAGCAGCCCCTCCAGGGGGCGCGACACCGGGGAGCTGTTTTTT
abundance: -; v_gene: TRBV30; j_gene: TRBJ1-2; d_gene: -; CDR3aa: CAWSPWTDGGGYTF; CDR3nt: TGTGCCTGGAGTCCCTGGACGGACGGGGGGGGCTACACCTTC
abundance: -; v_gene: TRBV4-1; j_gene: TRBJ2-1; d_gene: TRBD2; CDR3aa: CASSQDTGDASGGTYSYNEQFF; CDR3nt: TGCGCCAGCAGCCAAGATACCGGCGATGCTAGCGGGGGGACTTACTCCTACAATGAGCAGTTCTTC
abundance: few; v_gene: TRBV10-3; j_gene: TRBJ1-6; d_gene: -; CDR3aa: CAISQGSYNSPLHF; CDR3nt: TGTGCCATCAGTCAGGGTTCCTATAATTCACCCCTCCACTTT
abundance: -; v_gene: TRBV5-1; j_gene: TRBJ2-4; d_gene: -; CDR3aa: CASSKGDIQYF; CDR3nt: TGCGCCAGCAGTAAGGGGGACATTCAGTACTTC
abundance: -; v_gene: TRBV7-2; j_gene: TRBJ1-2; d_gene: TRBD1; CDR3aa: CASSLEQGASGYTF; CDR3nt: TGTGCCAGCAGCTTGGAACAGGGGGCGAGTGGCTACACCTTC
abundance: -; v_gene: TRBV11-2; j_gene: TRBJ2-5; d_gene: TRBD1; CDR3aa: CASSLGDRGPQETQYF; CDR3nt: TGTGCCAGCAGCTTAGGAGACAGGGGGCCCCAAGAGACCCAGTACTTC
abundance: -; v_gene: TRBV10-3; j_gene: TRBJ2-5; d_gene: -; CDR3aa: CAISVLGTQYF; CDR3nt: TGTGCCATCAGTGTCCTAGGGACCCAGTACTTC
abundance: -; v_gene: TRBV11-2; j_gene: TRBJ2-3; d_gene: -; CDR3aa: CASSQRRGGDTQYF; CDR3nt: TGTGCCAGCAGCCAGAGGCGGGGAGGCGATACGCAGTATTTT
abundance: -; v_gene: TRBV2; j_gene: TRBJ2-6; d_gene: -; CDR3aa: CASSDVGFAGANVLTF; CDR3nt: TGTGCCAGCAGTGATGTAGGGTTCGCTGGGGCCAACGTCCTGACTTTC
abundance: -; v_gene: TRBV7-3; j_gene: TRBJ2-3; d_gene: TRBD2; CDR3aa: CASSLRGGRTDTQYF; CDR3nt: TGTGCCAGCAGCTTACGGGGGGGCCGCACAGATACGCAGTATTTT
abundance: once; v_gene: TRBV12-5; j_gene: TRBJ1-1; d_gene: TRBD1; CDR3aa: CASGLVTGTADEAFF; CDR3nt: TGTGCTAGTGGTTTGGTGACCGGGACAGCCGATGAAGCTTTCTTT
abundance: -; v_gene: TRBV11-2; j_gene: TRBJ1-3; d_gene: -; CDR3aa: CASSNSRVLSGNTIYF; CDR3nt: TGTGCCAGCAGCAACTCCAGGGTCCTCTCTGGAAACACCATATATTTT
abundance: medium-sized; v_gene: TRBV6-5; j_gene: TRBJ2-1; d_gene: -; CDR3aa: CASNTGWSEQFF; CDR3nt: TGTGCCAGCAACACAGGGTGGAGTGAGCAGTTCTTC
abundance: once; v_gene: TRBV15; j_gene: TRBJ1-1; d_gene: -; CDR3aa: CATSTRRRGGTEAFF; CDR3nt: TGTGCCACCAGCACGCGACGGAGGGGCGGCACTGAAGCTTTCTTT
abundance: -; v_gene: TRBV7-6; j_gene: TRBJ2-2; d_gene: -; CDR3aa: CASSSVDINTGELFF; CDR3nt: TGTGCCAGCAGCTCCGTGGACATTAACACCGGGGAGCTGTTTTTT
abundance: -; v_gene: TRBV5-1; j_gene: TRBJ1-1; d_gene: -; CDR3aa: CASSLEWAGTEAFF; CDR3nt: TGCGCCAGCAGCTTGGAATGGGCGGGAACTGAAGCTTTCTTT
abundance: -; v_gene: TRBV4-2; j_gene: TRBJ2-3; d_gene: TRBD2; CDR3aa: CASSKTSGGDHTDTQYF; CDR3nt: TGTGCCAGCAGTAAGACTAGCGGGGGGGACCACACAGATACGCAGTATTTT
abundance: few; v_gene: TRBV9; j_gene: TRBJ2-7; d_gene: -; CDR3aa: CASSMGPRGYEQYF; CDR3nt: TGTGCCAGCAGCATGGGACCCCGGGGTTACGAGCAGTACTTC
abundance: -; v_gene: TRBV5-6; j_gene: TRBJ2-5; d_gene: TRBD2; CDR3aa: CASSQTSGETQYF; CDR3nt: TGTGCCAGCAGCCAGACTAGCGGGGAGACCCAGTACTTC
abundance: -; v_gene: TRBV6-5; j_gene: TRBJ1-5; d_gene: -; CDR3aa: CASSEDHSNQPQHF; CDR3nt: TGTGCCAGCAGTGAGGACCATAGCAATCAGCCCCAGCATTTT
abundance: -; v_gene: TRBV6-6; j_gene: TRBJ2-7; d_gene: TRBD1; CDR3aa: CASRRQGASYEQYF; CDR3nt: TGTGCCAGCAGACGACAGGGAGCCTCCTACGAGCAGTACTTC
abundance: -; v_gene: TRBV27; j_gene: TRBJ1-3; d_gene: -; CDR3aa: CASSPRSSGNTIYF; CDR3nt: TGTGCCAGCAGTCCACGGAGCTCTGGAAACACCATATATTTT
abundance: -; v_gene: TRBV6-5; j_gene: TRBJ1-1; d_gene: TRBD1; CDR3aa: CASSPQGANTEAFF; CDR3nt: TGTGCCAGCAGCCCACAGGGGGCGAACACTGAAGCTTTCTTT
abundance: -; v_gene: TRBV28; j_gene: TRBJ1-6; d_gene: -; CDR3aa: CASSIRATSPLHF; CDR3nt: TGTGCCAGCAGTATCCGGGCTACTTCACCCCTCCACTTT
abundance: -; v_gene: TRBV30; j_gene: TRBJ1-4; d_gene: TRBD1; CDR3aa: CAWSPRGTFNQKLFF; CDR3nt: TGTGCCTGGAGTCCCAGGGGGACATTTAATCAAAAACTGTTTTTT
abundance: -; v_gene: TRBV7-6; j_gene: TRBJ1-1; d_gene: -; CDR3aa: CASSLAPGEAFF; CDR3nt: TGTGCCAGCAGCTTAGCGCCAGGTGAAGCTTTCTTT
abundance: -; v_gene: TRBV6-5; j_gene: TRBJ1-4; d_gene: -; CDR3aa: CASSPILDGEKLFF; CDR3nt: TGTGCCAGCAGTCCTATACTTGACGGTGAAAAACTGTTTTTT
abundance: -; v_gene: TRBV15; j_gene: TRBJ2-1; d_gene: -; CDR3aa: CATSRDRLDNEQFF; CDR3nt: TGTGCCACCAGCAGAGATCGATTGGACAATGAGCAGTTCTTC
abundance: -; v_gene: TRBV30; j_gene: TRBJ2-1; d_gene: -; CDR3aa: CAWRKARPYNEQFF; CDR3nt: TGTGCCTGGAGAAAGGCCAGACCCTACAATGAGCAGTTCTTC
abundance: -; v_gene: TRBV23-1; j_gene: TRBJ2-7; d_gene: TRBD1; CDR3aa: CASSQNWDSHGRYEQYF; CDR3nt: TGCGCCAGCAGTCAAAATTGGGACAGCCACGGACGATACGAGCAGTACTTC
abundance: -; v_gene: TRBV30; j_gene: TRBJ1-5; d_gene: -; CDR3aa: CAWNQGRQPQHF; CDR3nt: TGTGCCTGGAATCAGGGGCGCCAGCCCCAGCATTTT
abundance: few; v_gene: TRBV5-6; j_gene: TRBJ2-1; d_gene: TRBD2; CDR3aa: CASSLGLAGGHEFF; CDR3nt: TGTGCCAGCAGCTTGGGACTAGCGGGGGGGCATGAGTTCTTC
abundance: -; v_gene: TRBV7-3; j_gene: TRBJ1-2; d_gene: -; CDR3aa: CASSLLRKVGGYTF; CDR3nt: TGTGCCAGCAGCTTATTACGGAAGGTCGGCGGCTACACCTTC
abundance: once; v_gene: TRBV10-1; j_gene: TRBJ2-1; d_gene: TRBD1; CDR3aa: CASSRARDRGTTRSYNEQFF; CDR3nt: TGCGCCAGCAGTAGAGCCCGGGACAGGGGGACAACCCGCTCCTACAATGAGCAGTTCTTC
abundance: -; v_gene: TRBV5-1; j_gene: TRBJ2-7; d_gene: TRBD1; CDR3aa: CASSSTGSSYEQYF; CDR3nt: TGCGCCAGCAGCTCGACAGGGAGCTCCTACGAGCAGTACTTC
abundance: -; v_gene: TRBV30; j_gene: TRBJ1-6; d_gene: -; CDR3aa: CAWRGFPYNSPLHF; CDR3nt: TGTGCCTGGAGGGGTTTTCCCTATAATTCACCCCTCCACTTT
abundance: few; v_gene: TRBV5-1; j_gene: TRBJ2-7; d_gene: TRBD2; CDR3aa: CASSFLAGVTYEQYF; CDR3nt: TGCGCCAGCAGCTTCCTAGCGGGGGTTACCTACGAGCAGTACTTC
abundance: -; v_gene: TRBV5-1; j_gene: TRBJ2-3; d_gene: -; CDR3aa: CASSLVLGGSTDTQYF; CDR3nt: TGCGCCAGCAGCTTGGTCCTAGGAGGAAGCACAGATACGCAGTATTTT
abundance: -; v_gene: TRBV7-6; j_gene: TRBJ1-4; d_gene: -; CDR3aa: CASSLGQSTNEKLFF; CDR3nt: TGTGCCAGCAGCTTAGGGCAGTCAACTAATGAAAAACTGTTTTTT
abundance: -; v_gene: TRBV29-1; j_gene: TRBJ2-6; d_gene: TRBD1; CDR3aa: CSVGQWGISGANVLTF; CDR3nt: TGCAGCGTGGGACAGTGGGGTATCTCTGGGGCCAACGTCCTGACTTTC
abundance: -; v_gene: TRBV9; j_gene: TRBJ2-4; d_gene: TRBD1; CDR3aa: CASSPRQGLDSIQYF; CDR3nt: TGTGCCAGCAGCCCCAGACAGGGGTTGGATAGCATTCAGTACTTC
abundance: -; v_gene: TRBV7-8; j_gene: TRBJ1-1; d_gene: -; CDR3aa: CASSPPGGRHTEAFF; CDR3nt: TGTGCCAGCAGCCCGCCCGGAGGGAGACACACTGAAGCTTTCTTT
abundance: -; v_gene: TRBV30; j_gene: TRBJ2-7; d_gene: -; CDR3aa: CAWGSSYEQYF; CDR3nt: TGTGCCTGGGGCAGCTCCTACGAGCAGTACTTC
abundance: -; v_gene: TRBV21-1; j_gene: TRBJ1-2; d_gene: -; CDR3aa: CASSVGCGYTF; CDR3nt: TGTGCCAGCAGCGTCGGATGCGGCTACACCTTC
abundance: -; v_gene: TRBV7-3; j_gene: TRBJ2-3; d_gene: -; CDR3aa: CASSLRGRTFTDTQYF; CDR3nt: TGTGCCAGCAGCTTAAGGGGCCGGACTTTCACAGATACGCAGTATTTT
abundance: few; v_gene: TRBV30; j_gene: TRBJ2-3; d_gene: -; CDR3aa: CAWSATGLRDTQYF; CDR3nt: TGTGCCTGGAGTGCCACAGGGTTGAGAGATACGCAGTATTTT
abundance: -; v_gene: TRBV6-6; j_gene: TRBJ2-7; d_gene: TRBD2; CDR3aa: CASSYSSGGYEQYF; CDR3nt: TGTGCCAGCAGTTACTCAAGCGGGGGCTACGAGCAGTACTTC
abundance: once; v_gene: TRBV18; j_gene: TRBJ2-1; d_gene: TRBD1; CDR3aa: CASSPSRGNEQFF; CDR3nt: TGTGCCAGCTCCCCGTCCAGGGGGAATGAGCAGTTCTTC
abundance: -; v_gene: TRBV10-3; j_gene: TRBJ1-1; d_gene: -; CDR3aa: CATSAINTEAFF; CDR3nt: TGTGCCACAAGCGCTATAAACACTGAAGCTTTCTTT
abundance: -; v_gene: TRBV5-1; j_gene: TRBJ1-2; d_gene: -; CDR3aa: CASRVAESHFNYGYTF; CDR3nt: TGCGCCAGCAGAGTGGCGGAGAGCCACTTTAACTATGGCTACACCTTC
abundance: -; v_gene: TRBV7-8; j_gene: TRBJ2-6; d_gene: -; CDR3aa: CASSLVGRTGANVLTF; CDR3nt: TGTGCCAGCAGCTTAGTGGGGCGGACAGGGGCCAACGTCCTGACTTTC